These 27 T cell receptor beta chains originate from one sample sequenced in a study of cytotoxic CD8 clonotypes in ibrutinib-treated CLL. This table comes from immunoSEQ multiplex PCR, and its TCRdb copy is limited to in-frame clones, with some not included. The profile shows roughly 130,000 clones, roughly three quarters of them singletons. The starting material was PBMCs, obtained after 12 months of ibrutinib treatment. These receptors originate from a human donor with chronic lymphocytic leukemia.

The V gene is TRBV10-2, the J gene TRBJ2-7, with 11 bases matching TRBD2. CDR1 is WSHSY and CDR2 is SAAADI in the germline V gene. Trimming cost V 4 bases and J 3 bases; bases outside gene matches: 2. The CDR3 runs to 14 residues. CDR3 residues: CASSVGLAGYEQYF. DNA for the CDR3: TGCGCCAGCAGTGTCGGACTAGCGGGCTACGAGCAGTACTTC.

The rearrangement joins TRBV4-3 to TRBJ2-2; TRBD1 matches 7 bases. Germline loops: CDR1 LGHNA, CDR2 YSLEER. V trimming: 1 base; J trimming: 5 bases; junction bases outside the gene matches: 7. This CDR3 has 16 residues. The CDR3 DNA reads TGCGCCAGCAGCCAAGTAAAGGGGGCGCTTACCGGGGAGCTGTTTTTT. Protein: CASSQVKGALTGELFF.

The chain employs TRBV6-6 and TRBJ2-7, with a tentative D call TRBD2 (6 bases). The CDR3 has 14 residues. From germline, CDR1 is MNHNY and CDR2 SVGAGI (reference sequence). V lost 2 bases and J 2 bases, leaving 10 bases between the germline ends. In DNA, the CDR3 is TGTGCCAGCAGTTACCCGGAGCGGGCCTACGAGCAGTACTTC. Protein: CASSYPERAYEQYF.

The V and J genes are TRBV7-3 and TRBJ2-3; no firm D call. V gave up 4 bases and J gave up 5 bases, with 10 bases separating them. Germline-derived CDR1 and CDR2 are SGHTA and FQGTGA. The CDR3 length is 13 residues. CDR3 protein: CASSSTGGDTQYF. The CDR3, as DNA: TGTGCCAGCAGCTCGACTGGCGGAGATACGCAGTATTTT.

The rearrangement joins TRBV2 to TRBJ2-1, with 9 bases aligning to TRBD2. Germline trimming cut 6 bases from V and 3 bases from J; bases unmatched to any gene: 6. The CDR3 is 15 amino acids. From germline, CDR1 is SNHLY and CDR2 FYNNEI. The chain's CDR3 is CASSLERGDYNEQFF. The CDR3 region has the DNA TGTGCCAGCAGCCTTGAGCGGGGGGACTACAATGAGCAGTTCTTC.

This clone was seen a handful of times. V and J are TRBV25-1 and TRBJ2-3, with unresolved D. Trimming removed 1 base at V and 4 bases at J, with 3 bases between. The CDR3 has 12 amino acids. Germline V gives CDR1 MGHDK, CDR2 SYGVNS. The CDR3 DNA reads as TGTGCCAGCAGTGAATTTCCAGATACGCAGTATTTT. Translation gives CASSEFPDTQYF.

The genes are TRBV10-3 and TRBJ2-7, with D maybe TRBD1 (5 bases). This CDR3 contains 15 residues. The V and J ends lost 10 bases and 2 bases respectively, with 21 bases between them. The V gene's germline CDR1 is ENHRY and CDR2 SYGVKD. As DNA, the CDR3 is TGTGCCAGCACCCCCCGAAGGAACAGGCCCTACGAGCAGTACTTC. Translated: CASTPRRNRPYEQYF.

This chain links TRBV30 with TRBJ2-3; 8 positions match TRBD2. V gave up 5 bases and J gave up 13 bases; unmatched junction bases: 8. Germline CDR1 GTSNPN, CDR2 SVGIG (reference sequence). The CDR3 is made up of 11 amino acids. The CDR3 DNA reads TGTGCCTGGGGGACTAGTGCTGTGGAGTATTTT. Its protein product is CAWGTSAVEYF.

The chain uses TRBV19 and TRBJ2-1, with D unresolved. The germline V gene has CDR1 LNHDA and CDR2 SQIVND (reference sequence). The CDR3 loop spans 12 amino acids. Trimming took 4 bases from V and 7 from J, leaving 8 bases between them. The CDR3 coding sequence is TGTGCCAGTAGTACGCTTAATAATGAGCAGTTCTTC. Its translation is CASSTLNNEQFF.

Only a few counts were recorded for this clone. This chain connects TRBV10-2 to TRBJ1-5; no clear D. Germline CDR1 reads WSHSY; CDR2 reads SAAADI. The ends were cut back, 2 bases at V and 5 bases at J, with 4 bases in the middle. The CDR3 has 12 residues. CDR3 nucleotides: TGCGCCAGCAGTGAGCGTGATCAGCCCCAGCATTTT. Amino acid sequence: CASSERDQPQHF.

Note on this clone: The junction departs from germline at one end; a sequencing error may be responsible. This sample also contains other DNA sequences that code for the same CDR3. The V and J genes are TRBV7-7 and TRBJ2-1, with 13 bases fitting TRBD2. The CDR3 is made up of 16 amino acids. In germline, CDR1 is SSHAT, CDR2 FNYEAQ (reference sequence). The DNA for the CDR3 is TGTGCTAGCAGCTTGGGACTAGCGGGACCCTCCAATGAGCAGTTCTTC. Translation gives CASSLGLAGPSNEQFF.

V and J are TRBV19 and TRBJ1-2; D may be TRBD1 (6 bases). The CDR3 length is 14 residues. The germline V gene encodes CDR1 LNHDA and CDR2 SQIVND (reference sequence). V was cut by 7 bases and J by 0 bases, with 12 bases left in between. The CDR3 sequence is CASNGQTTNYGYTF. The CDR3 nucleotides are TGTGCCAGTAATGGACAGACCACTAACTATGGCTACACCTTC.

This clone was observed a single time. This chain joins TRBV2 and TRBJ2-2, with 10 positions matching TRBD1. Germline assignment: CDR1 SNHLY and CDR2 FYNNEI. The ends lost 7 bases at V and 5 bases at J; junction bases unmatched: 4. The CDR3 runs to 14 residues. The CDR3 nucleotides are TGTGCCAGCATGGGACAGGGGCTGACCGGGGAGCTGTTTTTT. Encoded protein: CASMGQGLTGELFF.

This chain joins TRBV11-2 and TRBJ2-7; D unresolved. The V gene lost 0 bases and the J gene lost 2 bases, with 17 bases spanning the gap. CDR1 is SGHAT, CDR2 FQNNGV, per germline. This CDR3 contains 17 residues. The CDR3 loop reads CASSLDLSPYSTYEQYF. CDR3 bases: TGTGCCAGCAGCTTAGATTTGAGTCCTTACTCTACCTACGAGCAGTACTTC.

The CDR3 bases are TGTGCCAGCAGTGTCGGAGGGCTTGGCTACACCTTC. Its protein is CASSVGGLGYTF. V usage is TRBV2 and J usage is TRBJ1-2; D is ambiguous. This CDR3 is built from 12 residues. The V gene lost 4 bases and the J gene lost 7 bases, with 10 bases spanning the gap. Germline CDR1 SNHLY, CDR2 FYNNEI.

The genes are TRBV28 and TRBJ1-1; 8 positions match TRBD1. Trimming at V came to 6 bases and at J to 1 base, leaving 7 bases not matched to a gene. Germline CDR1 and CDR2: MDHEN and SYDVKM. This CDR3 region has 15 residues. The CDR3 loop reads CASSSLGTGNTEAFF. DNA for the CDR3: TGTGCCAGCAGCTCCTTAGGGACAGGGAACACTGAAGCTTTCTTT.

The chain links TRBV25-1 to TRBJ2-6; D unclear. The CDR3 is 17 amino acids. With 3 bases removed from V and 0 bases from J, the gap between germline ends came to 12 bases. Germline assignment: CDR1 MGHDK and CDR2 SYGVNS. The CDR3 here is CASSDYQVFSGANVLTF. CDR3 nucleotides: TGTGCCAGCAGTGACTATCAGGTTTTCTCTGGGGCCAACGTCCTGACTTTC. The complete variable domain, with remaining parts taken from reference TRBV25-1 and TRBJ2-6, reads EADIYQTPRYLVIGTGKKITLECSQTMGHDKMYWYQQDPGMELHLIHYSYGVNSTEKGDLSSESTVSRIRTEHFPLTLESARPSHTSQYLCASSDYQVFSGANVLTFGAGSRLTVL.

The rearrangement links TRBV4-1 to TRBJ1-1, with TRBD1 matching 8 bases. Trimming took 4 bases from V and 4 from J; bases not matched to a gene: 11. The germline CDR1 and CDR2 sequences are MGHRA and YSYEKL. CDR3 length equals 16 residues. The CDR3 region has the DNA TGCGCCAGCAGCCCTACTCCGAGACAGGGGAGCACTGAAGCTTTCTTT. Translation gives CASSPTPRQGSTEAFF.

This clone has just a few counts. V usage is TRBV6-1 and J usage is TRBJ2-3; a possible D gene is TRBD1 (5 bases). This CDR3 spans 12 amino acids. The ends were cut back, 2 bases at V and 6 bases at J, with 6 bases in the middle. Germline V gene sequence: CDR1 MNHNS, CDR2 SASEGT. DNA for the CDR3: TGTGCCAGCAGTGAAACAGGCGATACGCAGTATTTT. Its protein is CASSETGDTQYF.

This chain uses TRBV27 with TRBJ2-3; D not resolved. The V and J ends lost 0 bases and 3 bases respectively, with 7 bases between them. The CDR3 runs to 14 residues. Germline CDR1 and CDR2: MNHEY and SMNVEV (reference sequence). The CDR3 DNA follows: TGTGCCAGCAGTTTATCCGTCAGGACAGATACGCAGTATTTT. It encodes CASSLSVRTDTQYF.

This chain links TRBV18 with TRBJ1-4; D is unresolved. Trimming stripped 1 base from V and 0 bases from J, with 12 bases between. Germline V gene sequence: CDR1 KGHSH, CDR2 LQKENI. The CDR3 is 17 amino acids. The CDR3 nucleotides read TGTGCCAGCTCACCACAGAGTGTAACAGCAACTAATGAAAAACTGTTTTTT. This encodes CASSPQSVTATNEKLFF.

This clone has just one count. This chain connects TRBV30 to TRBJ1-1, with 12 bases lining up with TRBD1. The germline gives CDR1 GTSNPN, CDR2 SVGIG (reference sequence). This CDR3 is built from 16 residues. V was clipped by 2 bases and J by 4 bases; unmatched bases: 8. CDR3 residues: CAWSTGTGGPGTEAFF. The CDR3, as DNA: TGTGCCTGGAGTACCGGGACAGGGGGCCCGGGCACTGAAGCTTTCTTT.

This chain connects TRBV6-5 to TRBJ2-1; D uncertain. Trimming cost V 0 bases and J 12 bases, with 12 bases left between them. CDR1 is MNHEY, CDR2 SVGAGI, per germline. The CDR3 contains 13 residues. The chain's CDR3 is CASSYSTARRQFF. CDR3 DNA: TGTGCCAGCAGTTACTCGACGGCCCGGAGGCAGTTCTTC.

The V call is TRBV7-2, the J call TRBJ2-3; TRBD2 agrees at 10 bases. The CDR3 totals 15 residues. Looked up from germline, CDR1 is SGHTA and CDR2 is FQGNSA. Unmatched junction bases numbered 2, after V lost 1 base and J lost 4 bases. The chain's CDR3 is CASSLVLAGADTQYF. The CDR3 coding sequence is TGTGCCAGCAGCTTAGTTCTAGCGGGGGCAGATACGCAGTATTTT.

The V call is TRBV6-4, the J call TRBJ1-1; perhaps TRBD1 as D (5 bases). The V end was cut by 0 bases, the J end by 8 bases, with 10 bases between. Germline V gene lookup returns CDR1 MRHNA and CDR2 SNTAGT. CDR3 length: 13 residues. This CDR3 reads CASSDSTGGEAFF. CDR3 in DNA: TGTGCCAGCAGTGACTCAACGGGGGGGGAAGCTTTCTTT.

This clone occurred a few times. This chain links TRBV4-1 with TRBJ1-1; TRBD1 agrees at 8 bases. CDR1 and CDR2 from the germline V gene are MGHRA and YSYEKL. After removal of 0 bases from V and 0 bases from J, the junction contained 6 bases not matched to a gene. The CDR3 is 17 residues long. CDR3 nucleotides: TGCGCCAGCAGCCAAGATCCCGCCAGGGGGCTGAACACTGAAGCTTTCTTT. It is translated as CASSQDPARGLNTEAFF.

The chain combines TRBV28 with TRBJ1-2, with D perhaps TRBD1 (5 bases). The germline CDR1 and CDR2 sequences are MDHEN and SYDVKM. The V end was cut by 7 bases, the J end by 3 bases, with 9 bases between. The CDR3 has 12 residues. The DNA for the CDR3 is TGTGCCAGCACGATGGGGGACTATGGCTACACCTTC. It translates to CASTMGDYGYTF.